This TCR beta chain was sequenced for a study of identical twins. This clonotype has a count of ten or more. TCRdb re-called the 5' RACE reads with MiXCR, one entry per CDR3 protein. The sample lists roughly 630,000 distinct CDR3 sequences; less than 9% were seen once. In germline, CDR1 is MGHRA, CDR2 YSYEKL. The CDR3 runs 15 residues. V was trimmed by 4 bases and J by 0 bases, leaving 9 bases between them. These sequences were also reported in another study, on yellow fever vaccine responses in identical twins.

The clonotype was recovered from a woman younger than 30 in good health. Sample: PBMCs. The chain carries TRBV4-1 and TRBJ2-2; D remains unclear. The CDR3 DNA reads as TGCGCCAGCAGCCCTGACGGAACGAACACCGGGGAGCTGTTTTTT. Its translation: CASSPDGTNTGELFF.